Below, 11 T cell receptor beta chains from the same sample are listed, as sequenced in a study of blood T cell repertoires in COVID-19. Only in-frame clones appear in the TCRdb table, and some are missing; sequencing was by immunoSEQ multiplex PCR. The sample includes about 190,000 clones, more than 70% of them seen just once. Sequencing was performed on peripheral blood. The receptor source for this set is a woman in her 40s who had recovered from COVID-19.

The genes are TRBV30 and TRBJ1-1; D is undetermined. The CDR3 contains 12 residues. Germline lookup yields CDR1 GTSNPN and CDR2 SVGIG (reference sequence). Trimming took off 5 bases at V and 0 bases at J, with 7 bases between the two ends. Here the CDR3 reads CAWGYLNTEAFF. The DNA of the CDR3 is TGTGCCTGGGGGTACTTGAACACTGAAGCTTTCTTT.

This chain links TRBV7-9 with TRBJ2-7, with a tentative D call TRBD2 (5 bases). The CDR3 extends over 14 amino acids. CDR1 is SEHNR and CDR2 is FQNEAQ in the germline V gene (reference sequence). Trimming shortened V by 5 bases and J by 4 bases, and 15 bases separated the two germline ends. In DNA, the CDR3 is TGTGCCAGCAGCGGAGCGGAGCCCCCTTACGAGCAGTACTTC. It specifies CASSGAEPPYEQYF. The entire variable domain, with the rest obtained from reference TRBV7-9 and TRBJ2-7, is as follows: DTGVSQNPRHKITKRGQNVTFRCDPISEHNRLYWYRQTLGQGPEFLTYFQNEAQLEKSRLLSDRFSAERPKGSFSTLEIQRTEQGDSAMYLCASSGAEPPYEQYFGPGTRLTVT.

V and J are TRBV7-9 and TRBJ1-1; no clear D. Germline CDR1 reads SEHNR; CDR2 reads FQNEAQ (reference sequence). Deletions cut 5 bases from V and 2 bases from J, with 15 bases between. The CDR3 runs to 15 residues. The chain's CDR3 is CASSPFGGINTEAFF. The CDR3 DNA reads TGTGCCAGCAGCCCATTCGGAGGCATTAACACTGAAGCTTTCTTT.

The chain uses TRBV7-9 and TRBJ1-4; D is ambiguous. V was shortened by 1 base and J by 7 bases, with 10 bases between the two germline ends. The CDR3 sequence is 14 residues long. The germline CDR1 and CDR2 sequences are SEHNR and FQNEAQ (reference sequence). The CDR3: CASSLGREIEKLFF. CDR3 DNA sequence: TGTGCCAGCAGCTTAGGCCGGGAGATTGAAAAACTGTTTTTT.

This clone was found a few times. The chain links TRBV5-1 to TRBJ1-6, with D possibly being TRBD1 (6 bases). Germline CDR1 SGHRS, CDR2 YFSETQ. V lost 0 bases to trimming and J lost 7 bases, with 17 bases between them. The CDR3 sequence is 17 residues long. Written as DNA, the CDR3 is TGCGCCAGCAGCTTGGGTCCGGTGGCAGGGGAGAATTCACCCCTCCACTTT. It is translated as CASSLGPVAGENSPLHF. The full variable domain, in which reference TRBV5-1 and TRBJ1-6 provide the parts outside the CDR3, is KAGVTQTPRYLIKTRGQQVTLSCSPISGHRSVSWYQQTPGQGLQFLFEYFSETQRNKGNFPGRFSGRQFSNSRSEMNVSTLELGDSALYLCASSLGPVAGENSPLHFGNGTRLTVT.

The chain combines TRBV5-8 with TRBJ1-5; D remains ambiguous. V was cut by 0 bases and J by 3 bases, with 7 bases left in between. The germline CDR1 and CDR2 sequences are SGHTS and YDEGEE. CDR3 length: 14 amino acids. The CDR3 DNA is TGTGCCAGCAGCTTGGAACACCTCAATCAGCCCCAGCATTTT. This codes for CASSLEHLNQPQHF.

Many counts were recorded for this clone. The J gene is TRBJ2-1, the V gene TRBV11-2; 11 nucleotides match TRBD2. V trimming: 5 bases; J trimming: 4 bases; junction bases outside the gene matches: 1. The CDR3 sequence is 14 residues long. Germline CDR1 is SGHAT and CDR2 is FQNNGV. CDR3 loop: CASSLAGGYNEQFF. The CDR3 bases are TGTGCCAGCAGCCTAGCGGGAGGATACAATGAGCAGTTCTTC.

The chain combines TRBV12-3 or TRBV12-4 with TRBJ2-7; 7 bases match TRBD2. The CDR3 spans 12 residues. V lost 4 bases, J lost 6 bases, and 3 bases stayed unmatched. The DNA for the CDR3 is TGTGCCAGCAGTTCCCCGGGGGGCGAGCAGTACTTC. This translates into CASSSPGGEQYF.

The chain joins TRBV14 to TRBJ2-3; D is unresolved. The CDR3 spans 12 residues. Germline CDR1 SGHDN, CDR2 FVKESK. V lost 4 bases and J 2 bases, leaving 4 bases between the germline ends. The CDR3 DNA sequence: TGTGCCAGCAGCCCCTCCACAGATACGCAGTATTTT. It yields the protein CASSPSTDTQYF.

The chain has TRBV28 and TRBJ1-2; D gene unclear. The germline CDR1 and CDR2 sequences are MDHEN and SYDVKM. Between the trimmed V and J ends, which lost 10 bases and 7 bases, there was a span of 31 bases. CDR3 length: 17 amino acids. The CDR3 bases are TGTGCCACGACGCGTGGAGCCCCCAAATACCGCGCAAGTGGCTACACCTTC. Translation gives CATTRGAPKYRASGYTF.

This chain connects TRBV4-3 to TRBJ2-7, with a weak D call TRBD2 (7 bases). V was trimmed by 0 bases and J by 3 bases, leaving 18 bases between them. The CDR3 is 17 residues long. Germline-derived CDR1 and CDR2 are LGHNA and YSLEER. The CDR3 loop is CASSQDHSRGAFYEQYF. The CDR3 nucleotides read TGCGCCAGCAGCCAAGATCATTCCCGGGGGGCTTTCTACGAGCAGTACTTC.